These 16 T cell receptor beta chains originate from one sample sequenced in a study of cytomegalovirus exposure and HLA in healthy donors. The PCR ran on 60 Vbeta and 13 Jbeta primers. Data came from immunoSEQ multiplex PCR; TCRdb stores just in-frame clones and leaves some out. Of fewer than 200,000 clones listed, around 80% were seen once; the top ten hold around 1.4%. Sequencing was performed on PBMCs. These receptors were taken from a man younger than 35 in good health and CMV-seronegative.

The chain has TRBV30 and TRBJ2-7, with 8 bases that match TRBD1. The CDR3 is made up of 14 amino acids. Per the germline V gene, CDR1 is GTSNPN and CDR2 is SVGIG (reference sequence). V lost 7 bases, J lost 3 bases, and 11 bases stayed unmatched. The CDR3 nucleotides read TGTGCCTCGGGCCCCGGGACAGGCTTCTACGAGCAGTACTTC. This gives the protein CASGPGTGFYEQYF.

V usage is TRBV6-5 and J usage is TRBJ1-3, with 12 positions matching TRBD1. Per germline, CDR1 MNHEY and CDR2 SVGAGI. The CDR3 is made up of 14 amino acids. Unmatched junction bases numbered 4, after V lost 5 bases and J lost 8 bases. The CDR3 DNA follows: TGTGCCAGCAGTCCGGGACAGGGGGCTTACACCATATATTTT. This encodes CASSPGQGAYTIYF.

The CDR3 protein is CASGLELAGHNEQFF. In DNA, the CDR3 is TGTGCTAGTGGTTTGGAACTAGCGGGCCACAATGAGCAGTTCTTC. V and J are TRBV12-5 and TRBJ2-1, with TRBD2 matching over 9 bases. The CDR3 length is 15 residues. The V gene's germline CDR1 is LGHNT and CDR2 FRNRAP. Losses at the gene ends were 1 base for V and 5 bases for J; bases not matched to a gene: 3.

This clone was detected only a few times. The rearrangement uses TRBV2 and TRBJ1-3, with D maybe TRBD1 (6 bases). Germline V lookup: CDR1 SNHLY, CDR2 FYNNEI. The germline V and J ends were trimmed by 6 bases and 2 bases, with 14 bases remaining between them. This CDR3 comprises 15 residues. This CDR3 is CASRLTGQAGNTIYF. The DNA for the CDR3 is TGTGCCAGCAGGTTGACAGGTCAGGCTGGAAACACCATATATTTT.

This sequence joins TRBV27 and TRBJ1-1; 9 bases line up with TRBD1. This CDR3 has 14 residues. Trimming at V came to 3 bases and at J to 4 bases, leaving 3 bases not matched to a gene. Germline V gene lookup returns CDR1 MNHEY and CDR2 SMNVEV (reference sequence). The CDR3, as DNA: TGTGCCAGCAGTTTGACGGACAGGGGCACTGAAGCTTTCTTT. As protein: CASSLTDRGTEAFF.

This chain connects TRBV6-5 to TRBJ2-5; D may be TRBD1 (6 bases). TRBJ2-7 matches the DNA end more closely, so the J call is doubtful. The CDR3 has 14 amino acids. The germline CDR1 and CDR2 sequences are MNHEY and SVGAGI. Written as DNA, the CDR3 is TGTGCCAGCAGTTACGAACCCACAGGGCACGAGCAGTACTTC. This gives the protein CASSYEPTGHEQYF.

The chain recombines TRBV9 with TRBJ2-1, with TRBD2 matching 13 bases. There are 16 residues in the CDR3. V gave up 0 bases and J gave up 6 bases; unmatched junction bases: 3. Germline V lookup: CDR1 SGDLS, CDR2 YYNGEE. DNA of the CDR3: TGTGCCAGCAGCGTAGTACTAGCGGGAGGGAGCAATGAGCAGTTCTTC. Translation gives CASSVVLAGGSNEQFF.

The chain couples TRBV4-3 to TRBJ2-6, with 10 bases identical to TRBD2. CDR3 length: 17 residues. Germline CDR1 is LGHNA and CDR2 is YSLEER. The V gene end was trimmed by 2 bases and the J gene end by 1 base; junction bases not matched to a gene: 2. In nucleotides, the CDR3 is TGCGCCAGCAGCCAACTAGCGGGAGTTTCTGGGGCCAACGTCCTGACTTTC. Translating it yields CASSQLAGVSGANVLTF.

The chain is built from TRBV29-1 and TRBJ1-1, with 10 bases fitting TRBD1. The length of the CDR3 is 13 residues. The germline CDR1 and CDR2 sequences are SQVTM and ANQGSEA. The V and J ends lost 5 bases and 3 bases, in that order; junction bases with no gene match: 3. For the CDR3, the DNA is TGCAGCGTTACCGGGACAGGGGACACTGAAGCTTTCTTT. It codes for CSVTGTGDTEAFF. Full variable domain (rest looked up from reference TRBV29-1 and TRBJ1-1): SAVISQKPSRDICQRGTSLTIQCQVDSQVTMMFWYRQQPGQSLTLIATANQGSEATYESGFVIDKFPISRPNLTFSTLTVSNMSPEDSSIYLCSVTGTGDTEAFFGQGTRLTVV.

The chain joins TRBV28 to TRBJ2-1; 8 bases agree with TRBD1. The CDR3 extends over 17 amino acids. CDR1 and CDR2 (germline): MDHEN, SYDVKM. V gave up 5 bases and J gave up 7 bases; unmatched junction bases: 16. The CDR3 spells CASSPLTGEVPVNEQFF. CDR3 in DNA: TGTGCCAGCAGTCCACTGACAGGGGAGGTTCCTGTGAATGAGCAGTTCTTC.

The genes are TRBV7-9 and TRBJ1-2; no clear D. V lost 4 bases and J 0 bases, leaving 15 bases between the germline ends. Germline V gene data show CDR1 as SEHNR and CDR2 as FQNEAQ (reference sequence). The CDR3 is made up of 16 amino acids. The CDR3 sequence: CASSSISLTPNYGYTF. The CDR3 nucleotides read TGTGCCAGCAGCTCGATCTCCCTTACTCCTAACTATGGCTACACCTTC.

V usage is TRBV7-9 and J usage is TRBJ2-1; 11 nucleotides match TRBD2. Germline lookup yields CDR1 SEHNR and CDR2 FQNEAQ (reference sequence). CDR3 length: 17 amino acids. The junction had 4 bases not matched to a gene; V was cut back by 1 base and J by 2 bases. CDR3 DNA sequence: TGTGCCAGCAGCTTAGGAGGGACTAGCGGAACCTACAATGAGCAGTTCTTC. The encoded protein is CASSLGGTSGTYNEQFF.

The chain combines TRBV27 with TRBJ2-3; D might be TRBD1 (6 bases). Trimming left V 5 bases short and J 3 bases short, with 18 bases between. The CDR3 totals 16 residues. The germline V gene has CDR1 MNHEY and CDR2 SMNVEV (reference sequence). The CDR3 DNA sequence: TGTGCCAGCAGTCCCCACCACAGGGTTGGGACAGATACGCAGTATTTT. Protein: CASSPHHRVGTDTQYF.

The chain links TRBV27 to TRBJ2-7, with TRBD2 matching over 14 bases. The CDR3 is 14 residues long. Germline CDR1 is MNHEY and CDR2 is SMNVEV (reference sequence). V lost 8 bases to trimming and J lost 3 bases; unmatched junction nucleotides: 3. The CDR3 DNA reads as TGTGCCAGCGGAGGGACTAGCGGGAGCTACGAGCAGTACTTC. This codes for CASGGTSGSYEQYF.

The V and J genes are TRBV30 and TRBJ2-1; tentative D call: TRBD2 (7 bases). Germline CDR1 GTSNPN, CDR2 SVGIG (reference sequence). Trimming removed 2 bases at V and 8 bases at J, with 10 bases between. This CDR3 region has 12 residues. The CDR3 region has the DNA TGTGCCTGGAGTTGGGGGGGCGATGAGCAGTTCTTC. Its translation: CAWSWGGDEQFF.

This chain links TRBV28 with TRBJ2-7, with 7 bases matching TRBD1. CDR1 is MDHEN, CDR2 SYDVKM, per germline. After removal of 7 bases from V and 3 bases from J, the junction contained 9 bases not matched to a gene. The CDR3 has 14 amino acids. Written as DNA, the CDR3 is TGTGCCAGCAACACCAGGGGGAGCTACTACGAGCAGTACTTC. Translating gives CASNTRGSYYEQYF.